This record covers a single T cell receptor (beta chain). The sample originates from a study of CD8 T cells in Susac syndrome. With random hexamers, reverse transcription was performed on about 0.45 to 1 ug of RNA. An immunoSEQ multiplex PCR generated amplified TCR beta CDR3 products spanning 54 Vbeta and 13 Jbeta. TCRdb redid the calling of the immunoSEQ multiplex PCR reads with MiXCR, one entry per CDR3 protein. In the table there are about 160,000 distinct CDR3 sequences, around 95% of which are singletons. The V gene's germline CDR1 is GTSNPN and CDR2 SVGIG (reference sequence). The CDR3 has 13 residues. Trimming took off 0 bases at V and 5 bases at J, with 8 bases between the two ends. The sequenced target, TCR beta, came from blood CD8+ and CD4+ T cells. FACS was used to enrich TEMRA cells, whereas the CD8+ and CD4+ T cells were obtained by negative isolation.

The clonotype was recovered from a human donor in good health. The chain couples TRBV30 to TRBJ2-1; D is undetermined. The source material was CD4+ T cells from PBMCs. CDR3 sequence (DNA): TGTGCCTGGAGTGTAAATCAGAACAATGAGCAGTTCTTC. Translation: CAWSVNQNNEQFF.